The entry that follows covers one T cell receptor beta chain sequence. Antigen specificity is unknown. A much larger clone sits a single nucleotide away, making a read error possible. These data belong to a study of tumor-infiltrating lymphocytes in primary liver carcinoma. Study-wide points: When set against blood, tumors had a significantly higher top-250-clone fraction (p = 0.039).

The investigators made TCR beta cDNA from around 540 ng total RNA, using a constant-region primer. Libraries of TCR beta came from three nested multiplex PCR rounds with slightly modified ARM-PCR. TCRdb called the multiplex PCR reads again in MiXCR, with one record for every CDR3 protein. Of about 120,000 distinct CDR3 sequences in the sample, 50% to 70% are singletons; the top ten hold around 9.3%. It was from around 18-30 mg of unsorted bulk tissue that RNA and DNA were co-extracted. Surgery removed the patients' primary liver carcinoma. The sequence derives from a woman aged 55-69 years with primary liver carcinoma and hepatitis B virus infection. Sample: liver tumor tissue from sampling region 1. Subset noted: tumor region T1, superior pole.

The DNA for the CDR3 is TGTGCCAGCAATCTACTAGCGTCCGTCAGCAATGAGCAGCTCTTC. Encoded protein: CASNLLASVSNEQLF. This rearrangement joins TRBV28 to TRBJ2-1; 7 bases fit TRBD2. The CDR3 covers 15 residues. The germline CDR1 and CDR2 sequences are MDHEN and SYDVKM.